What follows are 30 T cell receptor beta chains derived from one specimen sequenced in a study of T cell repertoires in cytomegalovirus infection. MiXCR, applied by TCRdb to the reads, yields one record per CDR3 protein. Found here are around 770,000 distinct CDR3 sequences, approximately 32% of them singletons; the top ten hold about an eighth. Which antigens these TCRs recognize remains unknown. Sequenced material: cultured CD8+ T cells from PBMCs, taken from culture after CMV antigen stimulation. These receptors were taken from a human donor in good health (CMV status not recorded). Some clones in this sample may be carry-over from other donors' samples.

This clonotype was detected a few times. The chain uses TRBV13 and TRBJ2-2; no clear D gene. CDR3 length equals 15 residues. Trimming stripped 4 bases from V and 6 bases from J, with 15 bases between. Germline lookup yields CDR1 PRHDT and CDR2 FYEKMQ (reference sequence). The CDR3, as DNA: TGTGCCAGCAGCTCCGTAGAGGTAGATCCCGGGGAGCTGTTTTTT. Translation: CASSSVEVDPGELFF.

The chain joins TRBV11-1 to TRBJ1-2; D is ambiguous. V dropped 5 bases and J dropped 8 bases, with 15 bases sitting between them. Germline V CDR1 and CDR2: SGHAT, FQDESV (reference sequence). The CDR3 extends over 13 amino acids. For the CDR3, the DNA is TGTGCCAGCAGCCCCCGGAAGACGGAAGGCTACACCTTC. Translating it yields CASSPRKTEGYTF.

This sequence joins TRBV27 and TRBJ2-6; D perhaps matches TRBD2 (5 bases). Germline CDR1 reads MNHEY; CDR2 reads SMNVEV (reference sequence). Trimming stripped 0 bases from V and 0 bases from J, with 9 bases between. This CDR3 region has 17 residues. CDR3 in amino acids: CASSLSPGLSGANVLTF. The CDR3 region has the DNA TGTGCCAGCAGTTTATCGCCAGGACTCTCTGGGGCCAACGTCCTGACTTTC.

The sample holds a few counts of this clonotype. The chain couples TRBV4-1 to TRBJ1-3; tentative D call: TRBD1 (5 bases). The CDR3 runs to 17 residues. The V gene lost 0 bases and the J gene lost 0 bases, with 12 bases spanning the gap. CDR1 is MGHRA, CDR2 YSYEKL, per germline. Here the CDR3 DNA reads TGCGCCAGCAGCCAAGAAAGGTCCGGGGGCTCTGGAAACACCATATATTTT. It encodes CASSQERSGGSGNTIYF.

This clonotype was counted between two and nine times. The rearrangement joins TRBV19 to TRBJ1-3; D perhaps matches TRBD1 (5 bases). Trimming cost V 7 bases and J 4 bases, with 17 bases left between them. This CDR3 contains 15 residues. Looked up from germline, CDR1 is LNHDA and CDR2 is SQIVND (reference sequence). In nucleotides, the CDR3 is TGTGCCAGTACCACTACCCCCGGGGGAGGAAACACCATATATTTT. Translating gives CASTTTPGGGNTIYF.

The chain uses TRBV7-8 and TRBJ1-6; 8 nucleotides line up with TRBD1. The CDR3 spans 17 residues. Per germline, CDR1 SGHVS and CDR2 FQNEAQ. The V and J ends lost 5 bases and 0 bases, in that order; junction bases with no gene match: 6. CDR3 DNA: TGTGCCAGCAGCGAGGACAGGGACAGCTCCTATAATTCACCCCTCCACTTT. It codes for CASSEDRDSSYNSPLHF.

The gene calls are TRBV19 and TRBJ2-5; D is undetermined. The CDR3 contains 16 residues. The V end lost 6 bases, the J end lost 2 bases, and 19 bases lay between the germline ends. In germline, CDR1 is LNHDA, CDR2 SQIVND (reference sequence). This CDR3 is CASSDLTEPLQETQYF. The CDR3 coding sequence is TGTGCCAGTAGCGATCTGACGGAACCTTTACAAGAGACCCAGTACTTC.

This clonotype turned up a few times. The chain carries TRBV28 and TRBJ2-2; 12 bases are shared with TRBD1. The CDR3 spans 20 residues. The germline V gene encodes CDR1 MDHEN and CDR2 SYDVKM. V lost 3 bases to trimming and J lost 4 bases; unmatched junction nucleotides: 15. The CDR3, as DNA: TGTGCCAGCAGTTTCCTAAGGGGACAGGGGGCCAATCCCCGCACCGGGGAGCTGTTTTTT. Protein sequence: CASSFLRGQGANPRTGELFF.

At least ten counts were recorded for this clonotype. The V and J genes are TRBV7-6 and TRBJ2-7; D remains ambiguous. Germline values: CDR1 SGHVS, CDR2 FNYEAQ. The CDR3 covers 14 residues. Trimming removed 0 bases from V and 0 bases from J, with 6 bases in between. As DNA, the CDR3 is TGTGCCAGCAGCTTAGCGCCCTTCTCCTACGAGCAGTACGTC. Amino acids: CASSLAPFSYEQYV.

A few counts support this clonotype. V and J are TRBV4-2 and TRBJ2-1; D unclear. Germline lookup yields CDR1 LGHNA and CDR2 YNFKEQ. V was pared by 10 bases and J by 6 bases, with 19 bases between. The CDR3 is made up of 14 amino acids. CDR3 DNA: TGTGCCACTACGCGCGGCTTGATGGGCAATGAGCAGTTCTTC. Its translation is CATTRGLMGNEQFF.

This clonotype has more than one count but fewer than ten. The CDR3 loop is CASSWEGSTEAFF. The CDR3 DNA reads TGTGCCAGCTCCTGGGAGGGGAGCACTGAAGCTTTCTTT. J is TRBJ1-1 and V is TRBV5-4, with D perhaps TRBD1 (5 bases). From germline, CDR1 is SGHNT and CDR2 YYREEE (reference sequence). The CDR3 sequence is 13 residues long. The V gene lost 7 bases and the J gene lost 4 bases, with 14 bases spanning the gap.

The gene calls are TRBV7-6 and TRBJ2-1; TRBD2 matches 11 bases. Trimming cost V 5 bases and J 4 bases; bases outside gene matches: 7. The CDR3 is 16 residues long. Germline V gene sequence: CDR1 SGHVS, CDR2 FNYEAQ. CDR3 sequence reads: CASSVQGLAGYNEQFF. The DNA for the CDR3 is TGTGCCAGCAGCGTCCAAGGACTAGCGGGTTACAATGAGCAGTTCTTC.

The J gene is TRBJ1-2, the V gene TRBV7-6; D remains ambiguous. The germline V and J ends were trimmed by 0 bases and 6 bases, with 8 bases remaining between them. The CDR3 is made up of 13 amino acids. Germline assignment: CDR1 SGHVS and CDR2 FNYEAQ. This CDR3 is CASSLAMSDGYTF. Written as DNA, the CDR3 is TGTGCCAGCAGCTTAGCGATGTCGGATGGCTACACCTTC. The variable domain in full, completed from reference TRBV7-6 and TRBJ1-2, reads GAGVSQSPRYKVTKRGQDVALRCDPISGHVSLYWYRQALGQGPEFLTYFNYEAQQDKSGLPNDRFSAERPEGSISTLTIQRTEQRDSAMYRCASSLAMSDGYTFGSGTRLTVV.

This rearrangement joins TRBV7-9 to TRBJ2-7; TRBD2 might be the D (7 bases). V was shortened by 5 bases and J by 3 bases, with 20 bases between the two germline ends. The germline V gene has CDR1 SEHNR and CDR2 FQNEAQ (reference sequence). The CDR3 length is 16 residues. CDR3 in DNA: TGTGCCAGCAGCATTTCTCAGGGGAGGGCCCTCTACGAGCAGTACTTC. This encodes CASSISQGRALYEQYF.

This chain links TRBV19 with TRBJ2-7; D is possibly TRBD2 (5 bases). CDR1 is LNHDA, CDR2 SQIVND, per germline (reference sequence). Trimming took off 3 bases at V and 7 bases at J, with 13 bases between the two ends. The CDR3 is made up of 13 amino acids. CDR3 nucleotide sequence: TGTGCCAGTAGTATGGGTCTGAGGAGGGAGCAGTACTTC. It specifies CASSMGLRREQYF.

In its sample, this clonotype was seen a few times. The V gene is TRBV6-2 or TRBV6-3, the J gene TRBJ1-1; no firm D call. The CDR3 is made up of 13 amino acids. Trimming left V 8 bases short and J 4 bases short, with 14 bases between. The germline CDR1 and CDR2 sequences are MNHEY and SVGEGT. For the CDR3, the DNA is TGTGCCAGCTATGCCGGCGGTGGCACTGAAGCTTTCTTT. Translating it yields CASYAGGGTEAFF.

The chain combines TRBV20-1 with TRBJ2-7, with a possible D match to TRBD2 (6 bases). This CDR3 has 13 residues. Germline V lookup: CDR1 DFQATT, CDR2 SNEGSKA (reference sequence). The V gene lost 3 bases and the J gene lost 0 bases, with 9 bases spanning the gap. The CDR3 protein is CSASWGDSYEQYF. In DNA, the CDR3 is TGCAGTGCTAGCTGGGGGGACTCCTACGAGCAGTACTTC.

The chain uses TRBV7-6 and TRBJ2-2; unclear D gene. Germline V gene lookup returns CDR1 SGHVS and CDR2 FNYEAQ. Trimming pared 8 bases from V and 7 bases from J, leaving 8 bases between. CDR3 size: 11 residues. The CDR3 DNA is TGTGCCAGCTGTGACGTCGGGGAGCTGTTTTTT. Translating gives CASCDVGELFF.

The CDR3 sequence is CSVYPRGSYNEQFF. The DNA for the CDR3 is TGCAGCGTCTACCCCCGGGGATCCTACAATGAGCAGTTCTTC. The chain uses TRBV29-1 and TRBJ2-1; D might be TRBD2 (5 bases). The germline CDR1 and CDR2 sequences are SQVTM and ANQGSEA. This CDR3 contains 14 residues. V was shortened by 6 bases and J by 1 base, with 13 bases between the two germline ends.

This sequence joins TRBV4-1 and TRBJ1-4, with a possible D match to TRBD1 (6 bases). The CDR3 sequence is 14 residues long. V shed 1 base and J shed 7 bases, with 10 bases lying between them. The germline V gene has CDR1 MGHRA and CDR2 YSYEKL. The CDR3 coding sequence is TGCGCCAGCAGCCAAGCAGGGGACTTTGAAAAACTGTTTTTT. Translation gives CASSQAGDFEKLFF.

This chain connects TRBV6-1 to TRBJ2-7; 7 positions agree with TRBD1. Germline CDR1 is MNHNS and CDR2 is SASEGT. CDR3 length: 17 residues. The ends lost 6 bases at V and 4 bases at J; junction bases unmatched: 18. The CDR3 protein is CASSPPPLGPGGYEQYF. DNA of the CDR3: TGTGCCAGCAGCCCCCCGCCCCTGGGGCCAGGGGGTTACGAGCAGTACTTC.

With regard to this clonotype: A read error may produce the germline difference seen at one junction end. The chain employs TRBV5-3 and TRBJ2-1, with TRBD1 identical over 9 bases. TRBV5-3 is noted as an ORF with a role that remains uncertain. The CDR3 has 17 residues. CDR3 nucleotides: TGTGCCAGCAGCTTGGGCATACAGGGGGCGAAGGAGAATGAGCAGTTCTTC. As protein: CASSLGIQGAKENEQFF.

This chain uses TRBV2 with TRBJ2-1, with 12 bases identical to TRBD2. In germline, CDR1 is SNHLY, CDR2 FYNNEI. Trimming took 6 bases from V and 6 from J; bases not matched to a gene: 6. The CDR3 is 15 residues long. As DNA, the CDR3 is TGTGCCAGCAGAGATACTAGCGGGGGGTCCAATGAGCAGTTCTTC. Its protein is CASRDTSGGSNEQFF.

In its sample, this clonotype was seen a few times. The chain recombines TRBV5-1 with TRBJ1-2; 8 bases line up with TRBD1. CDR1 is SGHRS and CDR2 is YFSETQ in the germline V gene. The CDR3 length is 14 residues. Losses at the gene ends were 4 bases for V and 6 bases for J; bases not matched to a gene: 8. CDR3 loop: CASSPGQGEDGYTF. The CDR3 bases are TGCGCCAGCAGCCCAGGACAGGGCGAAGATGGCTACACCTTC.

The chain recombines TRBV6-6 with TRBJ1-6; D is possibly TRBD1 (5 bases). Trimming took off 6 bases at V and 8 bases at J, with 17 bases between the two ends. The CDR3 consists of 15 residues. The germline V gene encodes CDR1 MNHNY and CDR2 SVGAGI (reference sequence). The CDR3 is CASSRVGDMDSPLHF. The CDR3 DNA is TGTGCCAGCAGCCGCGTGGGGGATATGGATTCACCCCTCCACTTT.

The sample holds a few counts of this clonotype. This sequence joins TRBV7-6 and TRBJ2-1; TRBD2 agrees at 9 bases. V shed 6 bases and J 7 bases; nucleotides not matched to a gene: 4. Germline-derived CDR1 and CDR2 are SGHVS and FNYEAQ. This CDR3 comprises 13 residues. The DNA for the CDR3 is TGTGCCAGCAGTCTAGCGGGAATAAATGAGCAGTTCTTC. This codes for CASSLAGINEQFF.

J is TRBJ1-2 and V is TRBV4-3, with TRBD1 matching 7 bases. There are 14 residues in the CDR3. Trimming cost V 1 base and J 10 bases; bases outside gene matches: 9. Germline lookup yields CDR1 LGHNA and CDR2 YSLEER. This CDR3 is CASSQGATGPVYTF. The CDR3 coding sequence is TGCGCCAGCAGCCAAGGGGCGACAGGGCCCGTCTACACCTTC.

The rearrangement uses TRBV19 and TRBJ1-2, with D uncertain. This CDR3 spans 15 amino acids. The germline V and J ends were trimmed by 0 bases and 0 bases, with 8 bases remaining between them. Germline lookup yields CDR1 LNHDA and CDR2 SQIVND (reference sequence). CDR3 sequence reads: CASSIDGSPNYGYTF. CDR3 nucleotide sequence: TGTGCCAGTAGTATAGATGGCAGCCCTAACTATGGCTACACCTTC.

This chain links TRBV10-3 with TRBJ2-3, with a tentative D call TRBD2 (5 bases). This CDR3 comprises 11 residues. Trimming removed 7 bases at V and 5 bases at J, with 7 bases between. Germline V gives CDR1 ENHRY, CDR2 SYGVKD. CDR3 amino acids: CAITSGDTQYF. The CDR3 region has the DNA TGTGCCATCACCAGCGGAGATACGCAGTATTTT.

Only a few counts were recorded for this clonotype. The chain has TRBV12-3 or TRBV12-4 and TRBJ2-3; TRBD2 agrees at 10 bases. Trimming at V came to 7 bases and at J to 2 bases, leaving 9 bases not matched to a gene. The length of the CDR3 is 16 residues. The CDR3: CASIPGLADATDTQYF. CDR3 in DNA: TGTGCCAGCATCCCCGGACTAGCGGATGCCACAGATACGCAGTATTTT.